The 17 T cell receptor beta chains below all came from one sample that was sequenced in a study of T cells in Graves' hyperthyroidism and ophthalmopathy. There were TCR beta CDR3 regions amplified from RNA transcripts. When the TCR CDR3 underwent first-round RT-PCR, the HTBI primer set was used. TCRdb re-called the multiplex PCR reads with MiXCR, one entry per CDR3 protein. The sample contains roughly 840,000 distinct CDR3 sequences, about 38% of which appear only once. Sequenced: blood. These TCRs come from a man aged 18 to 29 with Graves' hyperthyroidism.

This clonotype came up many times. The J gene is TRBJ1-4, the V gene TRBV9; 7 bases fit TRBD1. After removal of 3 bases from V and 8 bases from J, the junction contained 7 bases not matched to a gene. Per the germline V gene, CDR1 is SGDLS and CDR2 is YYNGEE. This CDR3 comprises 14 residues. The CDR3 spells CASSATGTAEKLFF. The CDR3 region has the DNA TGTGCCAGCAGCGCGACAGGGACTGCGGAAAAACTGTTTTTT.

This clonotype came up a few times. The chain couples TRBV29-1 to TRBJ1-3, with a weak D call TRBD1 (6 bases). The germline V gene has CDR1 SQVTM and CDR2 ANQGSEA. The V end was cut by 0 bases, the J end by 0 bases, with 9 bases between. This CDR3 comprises 15 residues. The CDR3 here is CSVEDTGSSGNTIYF. CDR3 DNA: TGCAGCGTTGAAGACACAGGGTCCTCTGGAAACACCATATATTTT.

J is TRBJ2-7 and V is TRBV2, with D possibly being TRBD1 (6 bases). Germline V gene lookup returns CDR1 SNHLY and CDR2 FYNNEI. The CDR3 contains 14 residues. V was clipped by 9 bases and J by 7 bases, with 22 bases between them. The CDR3 sequence is CARSRLRGGLEQYF. CDR3 DNA: TGTGCCAGAAGCCGTTTAAGAGGGGGTTTAGAGCAGTACTTC.

This clonotype was seen repeatedly, ten times or more. This sequence joins TRBV7-9 and TRBJ1-6; no firm D call. Deletions cut 1 base from V and 9 bases from J, with 16 bases between. This CDR3 comprises 16 residues. CDR1 is SEHNR, CDR2 FQNEAQ, per germline (reference sequence). The CDR3 DNA follows: TGTGCCAGCAGCTTAGATGGACCCCGGTCGGGTTCACCCCTCCACTTT. Protein product: CASSLDGPRSGSPLHF.

This clonotype was counted at least ten times. V usage is TRBV2 and J usage is TRBJ1-4; TRBD1 matches 7 bases. Germline V gene data show CDR1 as SNHLY and CDR2 as FYNNEI. The CDR3 totals 15 residues. With V trimmed by 5 bases and J by 5 bases, 8 bases remained unmatched. CDR3 in amino acids: CASSLGAGGNEKLFF. The CDR3 bases are TGTGCCAGCAGTCTCGGGGCAGGGGGGAATGAAAAACTGTTTTTT.

About this clonotype: This may come from a read error, since a much larger clone is one base off. The gene calls are TRBV9 and TRBJ1-6, with 8 bases matching TRBD1. The V gene end was trimmed by 0 bases and the J gene end by 7 bases; junction bases not matched to a gene: 3. Germline V CDR1 and CDR2: SGDLS, YYNGEE. The CDR3 has 15 residues. This chain's CDR3 is CASSVGQGINSPLHF. CDR3 bases: TGTGCCAGCAGCGTAGGACAGGGGATCAATTCACCCCTCCACTTT.

In its sample, this clonotype was seen a few times. V usage is TRBV6-5 and J usage is TRBJ2-7, with 7 bases fitting TRBD1. The CDR3 covers 12 residues. Per germline, CDR1 MNHEY and CDR2 SVGAGI. Losses at the gene ends were 7 bases for V and 11 bases for J; bases not matched to a gene: 11. The CDR3 protein is CASTTLGQGEYF. Here the CDR3 DNA reads TGTGCCAGCACTACCCTGGGGCAGGGGGAGTACTTC.

Turning to this clonotype: A read error may be the cause here, since a much bigger clone is one base away. The chain employs TRBV7-9 and TRBJ1-2, with D hard to call. V lost 7 bases and J 9 bases, leaving 15 bases between the germline ends. The CDR3 is made up of 12 amino acids. CDR1 and CDR2 (germline): SEHNR, FQNEAQ (reference sequence). CDR3 DNA sequence: TGTGCCAGCACCCCGGAGGGTTTCAGCTACACCTTC. Amino acids: CASTPEGFSYTF.

The sample holds a few counts of this clonotype. The rearrangement uses TRBV7-2 and TRBJ1-4; D might be TRBD1 (6 bases). V was trimmed by 7 bases and J by 7 bases, leaving 16 bases between them. This CDR3 region has 14 residues. CDR1 and CDR2 from the germline V gene are SGHTA and FQGNSA. CDR3 in amino acids: CASNSQGIGEKLFF. CDR3 nucleotides: TGTGCCAGCAACTCGCAGGGGATAGGTGAAAAACTGTTTTTT.

This clonotype was detected only a few times. The rearrangement uses TRBV7-2 and TRBJ2-7; D is uncertain. Between the trimmed V and J ends, which lost 5 bases and 0 bases, there was a span of 17 bases. The germline V gene encodes CDR1 SGHTA and CDR2 FQGNSA. The CDR3 spans 16 residues. DNA for the CDR3: TGTGCCAGCAGCCAAGAAGCTGAGGCGGACTCCTACGAGCAGTACTTC. It is translated as CASSQEAEADSYEQYF.

The chain has TRBV20-1 and TRBJ1-4; 7 bases line up with TRBD1. CDR1 and CDR2 (germline): DFQATT, SNEGSKA (reference sequence). The CDR3 runs 14 residues. J lost 7 bases, V lost 1 base, and 6 bases had no gene match. CDR3 sequence (DNA): TGCAGTGCTAGAGCAGGGGGACATAGTGAAAAACTGTTTTTT. The encoded protein is CSARAGGHSEKLFF.

At least ten counts were recorded for this clonotype. The chain employs TRBV19 and TRBJ2-6; no clear D. V was pared by 4 bases and J by 5 bases, with 12 bases between. The length of the CDR3 is 15 residues. Per the germline V gene, CDR1 is LNHDA and CDR2 is SQIVND (reference sequence). The CDR3, as DNA: TGTGCCAGTAGTACCAGGCCACTCTGGGCCAACGTCCTGACTTTC. Encoded protein: CASSTRPLWANVLTF.

The V gene is TRBV25-1, the J gene TRBJ2-5, with D perhaps TRBD1 (6 bases). Per the germline V gene, CDR1 is MGHDK and CDR2 is SYGVNS. V gave up 6 bases and J gave up 0 bases, with 20 bases separating them. The CDR3 covers 17 residues. The CDR3 protein is CASSFSETQGHQETQYF. The CDR3 coding sequence is TGTGCCAGCAGCTTTTCCGAAACACAGGGCCACCAAGAGACCCAGTACTTC.

This clonotype was seen at least ten times. The rearrangement uses TRBV19 and TRBJ2-7; 10 bases are shared with TRBD2. The ends lost 4 bases at V and 3 bases at J; junction bases unmatched: 6. Germline CDR1 is LNHDA and CDR2 is SQIVND (reference sequence). The CDR3 is made up of 15 amino acids. Here the CDR3 DNA reads TGTGCCAGTAGTACGCTAGCGGGGGTGAACTACGAGCAGTACTTC. Protein product: CASSTLAGVNYEQYF.

This clonotype showed up just a few times. This sequence joins TRBV5-1 and TRBJ1-1, with 12 bases matching TRBD1. The CDR3 spans 16 residues. V shed 4 bases and J 4 bases; nucleotides not matched to a gene: 8. The V gene's germline CDR1 is SGHRS and CDR2 YFSETQ. The CDR3 loop is CASSAGTGGFGTEAFF. For the CDR3, the DNA is TGCGCCAGCAGCGCCGGGACAGGGGGCTTCGGCACTGAAGCTTTCTTT.

V usage is TRBV11-2 and J usage is TRBJ1-1, with 7 nucleotides matching TRBD1. This CDR3 region has 12 residues. From germline, CDR1 is SGHAT and CDR2 FQNNGV. The CDR3: CADRLMNTEAFF. The CDR3 bases are TGTGCGGACAGGCTTATGAACACTGAAGCTTTCTTT.

The CDR3 DNA is TGTGCCATCAGCATTAGCGGGATCCAAGAGACCCAGTACTTC. Protein sequence: CAISISGIQETQYF. The chain carries TRBV10-3 and TRBJ2-5, with 8 bases that match TRBD2. Germline CDR1 and CDR2: ENHRY and SYGVKD. CDR3 size: 14 residues. V shed 6 bases and J 1 base; nucleotides not matched to a gene: 4.